The 18 T cell receptor beta chains listed next were all sequenced from one sample in a study of glioma-infiltrating T cells after dendritic cell vaccination. Using immunoSEQ multiplex PCR, the repertoire was profiled, and TCRdb retains in-frame clones only, with some absent. The top ten hold roughly 8.2% of the sample, which has over 55,000 clones, under 90% seen once. Source: blood, taken before dendritic cell vaccination. These receptor sequences come from a human donor with glioblastoma.

J is TRBJ2-4 and V is TRBV5-4; D is unresolved. V lost 1 base and J 7 bases, leaving 6 bases between the germline ends. Germline CDR1 SGHNT, CDR2 YYREEE (reference sequence). This CDR3 has 12 amino acids. CDR3 bases: TGTGCCAGCAGCTTGAATGGCAACATTCAGTACTTC. It is translated as CASSLNGNIQYF.

This CDR3 reads CASSQTGESAYNEQFF. The CDR3 region has the DNA TGTGCCAGCAGCCAGACAGGGGAGAGCGCCTACAATGAGCAGTTCTTC. This chain joins TRBV5-8 and TRBJ2-1; 8 bases line up with TRBD1. This CDR3 has 16 amino acids. From germline, CDR1 is SGHTS and CDR2 YDEGEE. After removal of 4 bases from V and 2 bases from J, the junction contained 8 bases not matched to a gene.

This chain's CDR3 is CASSPPTEAGELFF. The CDR3 nucleotides read TGTGCCAGCAGTCCCCCGACAGAGGCCGGGGAGCTGTTTTTT. The chain links TRBV28 to TRBJ2-2; D might be TRBD1 (5 bases). Trimming stripped 5 bases from V and 6 bases from J, with 13 bases between. There are 14 residues in the CDR3. Germline-derived CDR1 and CDR2 are MDHEN and SYDVKM.

This clone was detected a few times. The chain joins TRBV25-1 to TRBJ2-1; 10 bases fit TRBD1. The CDR3 is made up of 16 amino acids. Looked up from germline, CDR1 is MGHDK and CDR2 is SYGVNS. The J segment lost 8 bases and the V segment lost 4 bases, leaving 11 bases of the junction unmatched. Here the CDR3 reads CASSGSGQGNLDEQFF. DNA of the CDR3: TGTGCCAGCAGTGGTTCGGGACAGGGGAATTTAGATGAGCAGTTCTTC.

This chain links TRBV10-3 with TRBJ2-7; TRBD2 matches 10 bases. There are 16 residues in the CDR3. The germline CDR1 and CDR2 sequences are ENHRY and SYGVKD. V lost 3 bases to trimming and J lost 1 base; unmatched junction nucleotides: 6. The CDR3 nucleotides read TGTGCCATCAGTGAAGGACTAGCGGACCTTTCCTACGAGCAGTACTTC. Protein: CAISEGLADLSYEQYF.

The V gene is TRBV5-6, the J gene TRBJ2-5; 12 positions agree with TRBD2. This CDR3 region has 19 residues. Unmatched junction bases numbered 13, after V lost 2 bases and J lost 2 bases. Germline V gene data show CDR1 as SGHDT and CDR2 as YYEEEE. In nucleotides, the CDR3 is TGTGCCAGCAGCTTAGTTGGGACTAGCGGGTCAGATTCGCAAGAGACCCAGTACTTC. It translates to CASSLVGTSGSDSQETQYF.

This clone came up a few times. The chain recombines TRBV5-6 with TRBJ2-7, with a tentative D call TRBD2 (6 bases). V was cut by 4 bases and J by 12 bases, with 23 bases left in between. Germline lookup yields CDR1 SGHDT and CDR2 YYEEEE. CDR3 length: 14 residues. The CDR3 region is CASSHPTGREQWYF. The CDR3 DNA follows: TGTGCCAGCAGCCATCCCACGGGACGGGAGCAGTGGTACTTC.

The chain is built from TRBV7-9 and TRBJ1-1, with a possible D match to TRBD1 (6 bases). The V gene lost 6 bases and the J gene lost 3 bases, with 8 bases spanning the gap. This CDR3 contains 12 residues. Germline V gene data show CDR1 as SEHNR and CDR2 as FQNEAQ (reference sequence). The CDR3 reads CASSRTDTEAFF. CDR3 DNA: TGTGCCAGCAGTAGGACAGACACTGAAGCTTTCTTT.

The rearrangement links TRBV5-1 to TRBJ2-1, with 9 bases lining up with TRBD2. V was clipped by 5 bases and J by 5 bases; unmatched bases: 11. Germline CDR1 is SGHRS and CDR2 is YFSETQ. This CDR3 contains 16 residues. CDR3 DNA sequence: TGCGCCAGCAGTCCGGAGGCGGGGGGGCTCGACAATGAGCAGTTCTTC. Translated: CASSPEAGGLDNEQFF.

The chain is built from TRBV5-4 and TRBJ2-6; no reliable D call. V dropped 3 bases and J dropped 4 bases, with 11 bases sitting between them. This CDR3 is built from 15 residues. Germline CDR1 is SGHNT and CDR2 is YYREEE (reference sequence). In DNA, the CDR3 is TGTGCCAGCAGCTCTCCAGTTTCCGGGGCCAACGTCCTGACTTTC. This sequence encodes CASSSPVSGANVLTF.

J is TRBJ1-4 and V is TRBV23-1; 10 nucleotides match TRBD1. TRBV23-1 is given ORF status, its function remaining uncertain. The length of the CDR3 is 15 residues. Trimming took 7 bases from V and 4 from J; bases not matched to a gene: 6. The CDR3 sequence: CASKKRDRGNEKLFF. In DNA, the CDR3 is TGCGCCAGCAAGAAACGGGACAGGGGTAATGAAAAACTGTTTTTT.

CDR3 DNA: TGTGCCAGCAGCGGACTAGCGGGGGCCCTATCCTACGAGCAGTACTTC. Translating gives CASSGLAGALSYEQYF. This chain uses TRBV11-1 with TRBJ2-7; 13 nucleotides agree with TRBD2. Germline CDR1 is SGHAT and CDR2 is FQDESV (reference sequence). The CDR3 extends over 16 amino acids. With V trimmed by 5 bases and J by 1 base, 5 bases remained unmatched. Full variable domain (outside the CDR3, taken from reference TRBV11-1 and TRBJ2-7): EAEVAQSPRYKITEKSQAVAFWCDPISGHATLYWYRQILGQGPELLVQFQDESVVDDSQLPKDRFSAERLKGVDSTLKIQPAELGDSAMYLCASSGLAGALSYEQYFGPGTRLTVT.

The V call is TRBV2, the J call TRBJ1-3; D gene unclear. This CDR3 comprises 13 residues. CDR1 is SNHLY and CDR2 is FYNNEI in the germline V gene. The ends were cut back, 3 bases at V and 2 bases at J, with 5 bases in the middle. CDR3 loop: CASSEGPGNTIYF. The CDR3 DNA follows: TGTGCCAGCAGTGAGGGCCCTGGAAACACCATATATTTT.

The chain recombines TRBV9 with TRBJ1-1; 7 nucleotides match TRBD1. With 1 base clipped from V and 3 bases from J, the junction kept 9 bases outside the gene matches. Germline-derived CDR1 and CDR2 are SGDLS and YYNGEE. This CDR3 is 16 amino acids long. CDR3 residues: CASSVSGGLEHTEAFF. The CDR3 DNA sequence: TGTGCCAGCAGCGTATCAGGGGGGTTGGAGCACACTGAAGCTTTCTTT.

V is TRBV28 and J is TRBJ2-7; tentatively, D is TRBD1 (6 bases). With 9 bases removed from V and 2 bases from J, the gap between germline ends came to 14 bases. This CDR3 contains 13 residues. Germline V gives CDR1 MDHEN, CDR2 SYDVKM. The CDR3 region is CASETGMAYEQYF. CDR3 sequence (DNA): TGTGCCAGTGAGACAGGCATGGCCTACGAGCAGTACTTC. The full variable domain, completed using reference TRBV28 and TRBJ2-7, is DVKVTQSSRYLVKRTGEKVFLECVQDMDHENMFWYRQDPGLGLRLIYFSYDVKMKEKGDIPEGYSVSREKKERFSLILESASTNQTSMYLCASETGMAYEQYFGPGTRLTVT.

This chain connects TRBV6-4 to TRBJ1-2, with D hard to call. Germline V gene sequence: CDR1 MRHNA, CDR2 SNTAGT. V lost 0 bases, J lost 4 bases, and 12 bases lay in between. The CDR3 has 15 amino acids. This CDR3 is CASSDSMGSSYGYTF. CDR3 nucleotide sequence: TGTGCCAGCAGTGACTCTATGGGGAGTTCCTATGGCTACACCTTC.

This clone was recorded only once. The gene calls are TRBV4-3 and TRBJ1-2; D might be TRBD1 (5 bases). Germline V gives CDR1 LGHNA, CDR2 YSLEER. With 1 base removed from V and 4 bases from J, the gap between germline ends came to 13 bases. This CDR3 has 15 residues. This CDR3 is CASSQGFVRGYGYTF. Written as DNA, the CDR3 is TGCGCCAGCAGCCAAGGTTTTGTAAGGGGCTATGGCTACACCTTC.

This chain connects TRBV19 to TRBJ2-7; the match to TRBD1 covers 7 bases. CDR3 size: 15 residues. The V gene's germline CDR1 is LNHDA and CDR2 SQIVND (reference sequence). Trimming took 0 bases from V and 3 from J; bases not matched to a gene: 5. The CDR3 DNA is TGTGCCAGTAGTATAGACGGGACAGTCCTCTACGAGCAGTACTTC. It is translated as CASSIDGTVLYEQYF.